What follows are 5 T cell receptor delta chains derived from one specimen sequenced in a study of γδ T cells in repeated Plasmodium falciparum infection. Flow sorting of PBMC yielded separate Vgamma9/Vdelta2+ and Vdelta2-negative gammadelta T cell populations for bulk repertoire analysis. TCRdb reran clone calling via CATT on the multiplex PCR reads. Of some 50,000 delta-chain clones in the sample, less than 2% were seen once. The material sequenced was gamma-delta T cells from blood. These receptor sequences come from a pool of human donors (malaria-infected and uninfected, not separated).

Remarks on this clone: A far more abundant clone sits one base away, making this likely a read error. Distinct nucleotide sequences in the sample also encode this CDR3. The chain uses TRDV1 and TRDJ1; 7 bases map to TRDD3. Here the J gene came from matching the DNA to germline, since TCRdb omits it. The ends lost 4 bases at V and 3 bases at J; junction bases unmatched: 20. CDR3 length: 19 residues. Germline-derived CDR1 and CDR2 are TSWWSYY and QGS. The CDR3 DNA reads TGTGCTCTTGGGGTTCAGGCCCCACGCGAAGGATACGCTTCCGATAAACTCATCTTT. Translated, it gives CALGVQAPREGYASDKLIF.

This clone was seen at least ten times. The chain carries TRDV2 and TRDJ1; a possible D gene is TRDD2 (6 bases). Per the germline V gene, CDR1 is GEAIGNYY and CDR2 is EKD. The CDR3 covers 14 residues. V lost 4 bases, J lost 4 bases, and 15 bases lay in between. CDR3 sequence: CACETFREDDKLIF. In DNA, the CDR3 is TGTGCCTGTGAGACCTTCCGGGAGGACGATAAACTCATCTTT.

This clone occurred a few times. The protein recorded in TCRdb matches a much larger clone and deviates from this DNA's translation at residue 11, suggesting a read error; the protein here is obtained by translating the DNA. The V and J genes are TRDV3 and TRDJ1; TRDD3 agrees at 12 bases. Germline CDR1 is TVYSNPD and CDR2 is GDNSRS (reference sequence). CDR3 size: 16 residues. Germline trimming cut 0 bases from V and 4 bases from J; bases unmatched to any gene: 9. The CDR3 spells CAFSFPAGGYGDKLIF. Written as DNA, the CDR3 is TGTGCCTTTAGTTTCCCTGCTGGGGGATACGGCGATAAACTCATCTTT.

Worth noting for this clone: This is likely an artifact of a read error, given a far larger clone one base away. This CDR3 is also generated by other DNA sequences in the sample. This chain joins TRDV1 and TRDJ1; 13 nucleotides align to TRDD3. The J gene comes from matching the DNA to germline here; TCRdb lacks it. CDR1 and CDR2 from the germline V gene are TSWWSYY and QGS. This CDR3 spans 24 amino acids. The DNA for the CDR3 is TGTGCCCTTGGGGGGATCTTCCTCCCTTCTACTGGGGGATACGCGACTTTGTACACCGATAAACTCATCTTT. Its translation: CALGGIFLPSTGGYATLYTDKLIF.

This clone was counted ten times or more. The V gene is TRDV2, the J gene TRDJ1; 11 bases are a match to TRDD3. The CDR3 length is 15 residues. V gave up 3 bases and J gave up 3 bases; unmatched junction bases: 5. Germline loops: CDR1 GEAIGNYY, CDR2 EKD. The CDR3 bases are TGTGCCTGTGACGTACTGGGGGATAATCCCGATAAACTCATCTTT. It codes for CACDVLGDNPDKLIF.